The rows below give T cell receptor beta chains drawn from one sample of a study of T cell responses to AZD1222 COVID-19 vaccine. Assay: immunoSEQ multiplex PCR; the TCRdb copy retains only in-frame clones and omits some. The profile shows about 99,000 clones, about 90% of them singletons. The source was peripheral blood, collected on day 0 of AZD1222 vaccination. Receptors were obtained from an adult in good health. The CDR3 runs from the conserved cysteine through the conserved F or W. The order of the fields is J gene, clone size, D gene, V gene, CDR3 length, CDR3 DNA, CDR3 protein. D genes are given only for firm matches. Size tells how often a clone was seen (once, few, many) or the class of an expanded clone, and some rows leave it out.

TRBJ1-1 - - TRBV10-3 14 TGTGCCATCAGTGAAAGGACAGATAACACTGAAGCTTTCTTT CAISERTDNTEAFF
TRBJ2-7 - TRBD1 TRBV7-9 15 TGTGCCAGCAGCGGGTGGACAGGGGAAGATCTCGAGCAGTACTTC CASSGWTGEDLEQYF
TRBJ2-7 - - TRBV21-1 20 TGTGCCAGCAGCAATGAGAAGGGCGGCCAGGTGGGTTCTGTGTCCTACGAGCAGTACTTC CASSNEKGGQVGSVSYEQYF
TRBJ2-3 once - TRBV27 15 TGTGCCAGCAGTTTAGTACGCTCAGGCACAGATACGCAGTATTTT CASSLVRSGTDTQYF
TRBJ1-5 - - TRBV7-8 12 TGTGCCAGCAGCTTAGTCGGTCAGCCCCAGCATTTT CASSLVGQPQHF
TRBJ1-2 - TRBD1 TRBV11-2 15 TGTGCCAGCAGTCACTCAACAGGGGCCGGCTATGGCTACACCTTC CASSHSTGAGYGYTF
TRBJ2-7 - - TRBV7-8 15 TGTGCCAGCAGCTTCCAGCAGGGAATCTCCTACGAGCAGTACTTC CASSFQQGISYEQYF
TRBJ2-1 - TRBD1 TRBV28 17 TGTGCCAGCAGAGGGATTGCGGGACAGGGGACATGGAATGAGCAGTTCTTC CASRGIAGQGTWNEQFF
TRBJ1-1 - - TRBV19 16 TGTGCCAGTACCAACGACGGAGCCTTCAGGGGCACTGAAGCTTTCTTT CASTNDGAFRGTEAFF
TRBJ2-5 - TRBD2 TRBV7-2 15 TGTGCCAGCAGCTTAAATAGCGGGGGGGTGGAGACCCAGTACTTC CASSLNSGGVETQYF
TRBJ2-6 - - TRBV5-4 16 TGTGCCAGCAGCTTGGACAGCTCGGTTGGGGCCAACGTCCTGACTTTC CASSLDSSVGANVLTF
TRBJ1-1 - - TRBV6-4 13 TGTGCCAGCAGAGGCGGGGGGGATGGTGAAGCTTTCTTT CASRGGGDGEAFF
TRBJ1-4 few - TRBV7-2 13 TGTGCCAGCACCGCTCCAGTCCTAGAAAAACTGTTTTTT CASTAPVLEKLFF
TRBJ1-1 - - TRBV7-2 15 TGTGCCAGCAGCTTAGCCGGGCAGTCTAACACTGAAGCTTTCTTT CASSLAGQSNTEAFF
TRBJ2-1 - TRBD1 TRBV11-1 15 TGTGCCAGCAGCTTGGGACAGGGTAGATCCAATGAGCAGTTCTTC CASSLGQGRSNEQFF
TRBJ2-1 - TRBD2 TRBV7-2 17 TGTGCCAGCAGCTTAGTGGGGGACTATCAACGTTACAATGAGCAGTTCTTC CASSLVGDYQRYNEQFF
TRBJ1-4 - TRBD1 TRBV19 17 TGTGCCAGTAGCCCTGGGCCCTACAGGGGGCTTGGGGAAAAACTGTTTTTT CASSPGPYRGLGEKLFF
TRBJ2-3 - - TRBV10-2 13 TGCGCCAGCACCGAAGGGTGGGGCGGGGTGCAGTATTTT CASTEGWGGVQYF
TRBJ1-3 - - TRBV7-8 16 TGTGCCAGCAGCTTAGGCGGGTTGGGGGCTGGAAACACCATATATTTT CASSLGGLGAGNTIYF
TRBJ1-4 - TRBD1 TRBV29-1 12 TGCAGCGCCGGGACAGGGAATGAAAAACTGTTTTTT CSAGTGNEKLFF
TRBJ2-3 - - TRBV9 15 TGTGCCAGCAGCGTAGGGGTCTTTAGCACAGATACGCAGTATTTT CASSVGVFSTDTQYF
TRBJ1-1 - TRBD1 TRBV7-6 14 TGTGCCAGCAGCTTCGGGACAGGGAACACTGAAGCTTTCTTT CASSFGTGNTEAFF
TRBJ2-4 - - TRBV5-1 14 TGCGCCAGCAGCATACAGGGTGAGGGAAACATTCAGTACTTC CASSIQGEGNIQYF
TRBJ2-7 - TRBD1 TRBV24-1 13 TGTGCCACCAGCCCCTCGACAGGGGACGAGCAGTACTTC CATSPSTGDEQYF
TRBJ2-3 - TRBD2 TRBV6-4 14 TGTGCCAGCAGTGAGGGACTAGCGGGGGATACGCAGTATTTT CASSEGLAGDTQYF
TRBJ2-1 - - TRBV4-1 13 TGCGCCAGCAGCGCTGGACTATACAATGAGCAGTTCTTC CASSAGLYNEQFF
TRBJ2-3 once - TRBV14 13 TGTGCCAGCAGCCTAGCCGGCACAGATACGCAGTATTTT CASSLAGTDTQYF
TRBJ1-2 few TRBD1 TRBV27 13 TGTGCCAGCAGAACGACAGGGACAGATTACTACACCTTC CASRTTGTDYYTF
TRBJ1-5 - - TRBV19 13 TGTGCCAGTACTAGCAGGGCGCAACAGCCCCAGCATTTT CASTSRAQQPQHF
TRBJ1-1 once - TRBV20-1 10 TGCAGTGCTGGCCAGGATGAAGCTTTCTTT CSAGQDEAFF
TRBJ2-1 - TRBD2 TRBV5-5 15 TGTGCCAGCAGCTCGTTGGCGGGAGGTTACAATGAGCAGTTCTTC CASSSLAGGYNEQFF
TRBJ1-1 - - TRBV5-1 18 TGCGCCAGCAGCTTTGGCCTCTACGGGAGTTTGATGGACACTGAAGCTTTCTTT CASSFGLYGSLMDTEAFF
TRBJ2-7 few - TRBV24-1 16 TGTGCCACCAGTGACCACCGGGACACACATTCCTACGAGCAGTACTTC CATSDHRDTHSYEQYF
TRBJ1-1 - - TRBV28 11 TGTGCCAGCAGGATAACGACTGAAGCTTTCTTT CASRITTEAFF
TRBJ1-1 - - TRBV3-1/TRBV3-2 15 TGTGCCAGCAGCCAAGCGGGGGCCCGCGACACTGAAGCTTTCTTT CASSQAGARDTEAFF
TRBJ1-2 - - TRBV7-2 12 TGTGCCAGCAGCTCCAGGGTAGATGGCTACACCTTC CASSSRVDGYTF